This T cell receptor beta chain was captured by sequencing in a study of PD-1 blockade in classical Hodgkin lymphoma. As for this clone: The antigen is unknown.

The assay was immunoSEQ multiplex PCR, and TCRdb's table has in-frame clones only and misses some. The sample holds fewer than 90,000 clones; around nine tenths are singletons and the top ten take around 20%. This CDR3 spans 14 amino acids. The junction had 10 bases not matched to a gene; V was cut back by 8 bases and J by 8 bases. Germline CDR1 is MNHNY and CDR2 is SVGAGI (reference sequence). Study-wide results and limits: Newly diagnosed patients were said to have less baseline TCR diversity than healthy donors did. A significant rise in TCR diversity by C4D1 was seen for CD4+ but not CD8+ cells.

Every patient relapsed after autologous stem cell transplantation, and brentuximab vedotin exposure varied. This material consisted of peripheral blood mononuclear cells (PBMCs), taken at baseline. V gene TRBV6-6 combines with J gene TRBJ2-1, with TRBD1 matching 9 bases. This TCR derives from a human donor with classical Hodgkin lymphoma. The CDR3 here is CASLPGTGSHEQFF. In DNA, the CDR3 is TGTGCCAGCCTTCCCGGGACAGGGTCCCATGAGCAGTTCTTC.